Listed below are T cell receptor beta chains from one sample, sequenced in a study of early T cells in non-severe SARS-CoV-2 infection. Via MiXCR, TCRdb re-called the 5' RACE reads, giving one row per CDR3 protein. The sample carries around 76,000 distinct CDR3 sequences, roughly 14% recorded once. Sequenced here: whole blood, sampled at baseline. These receptors were obtained from an adult who was a healthcare worker with PCR-confirmed SARS-CoV-2 infection or an uninfected control (not recorded which). Each CDR3 is given with its conserved first and last residue. The D gene is left open where the match is weak. The size field is filled for only some rows; it gives once, few, many or a size class.

>many|TRBV7-8|TRBJ2-3|TRBD1
TGTGCCAGCAGCTTAGCGGGGGGGACAGGGACCCCCACAGATACGCAGTATTTT
CASSLAGGTGTPTDTQYF
>-|TRBV25-1|TRBJ2-6|-
TGTGCCAGCTCAGGGTTCGCTGGGGCCAACGTCCTGACTTTC
CASSGFAGANVLTF
>few|TRBV5-4|TRBJ1-1|TRBD1
TGTGCCAGCAGCTTGAGGGGACAGGGTGATTTTGACACTGAAGCTTTCTTT
CASSLRGQGDFDTEAFF
>many|TRBV20-1|TRBJ2-4|TRBD2
TGCAGTGCTAGAGTCGCTAGCGGGGGGCGGGCCAAAAACATTCAGTACTTC
CSARVASGGRAKNIQYF
>-|TRBV19|TRBJ2-5|-
TGTGCCAGTATGGGGGACAACCAAGAGACCCAGTACTTC
CASMGDNQETQYF
>-|TRBV12-3/TRBV12-4|TRBJ2-7|TRBD2
TGTGCCAGCACTTACGCGGGAGGGGCCTACGAGCAGTACTTC
CASTYAGGAYEQYF
>-|TRBV7-6|TRBJ1-6|-
TGTGCCAGCAGCTCCGGTGGGCCTAGGGATTCACCCCTCCACTTT
CASSSGGPRDSPLHF
>few|TRBV20-1|TRBJ2-1|TRBD2
TGCAGTGCTAGAGATCAGGGCGGGAGGTACAATGAGCAGTTCTTC
CSARDQGGRYNEQFF
>few|TRBV20-1|TRBJ1-2|-
TGCAGTGCTAACCGACAGAGTTTTTCCTATGGCTACACCTTC
CSANRQSFSYGYTF
>-|TRBV6-1|TRBJ1-3|-
TGTGCCAGCAGGAAAAGCTTCACTGGAAACACCATATATTTT
CASRKSFTGNTIYF
>-|TRBV24-1|TRBJ1-2|TRBD1
TGTGCCACCAGTGAGGCCTCGCTAGGGACAGGGGATTCCGCCGGGTATGGCTACACCTTC
CATSEASLGTGDSAGYGYTF
>-|TRBV7-8|TRBJ1-1|-
TGTGCCAGCAGCTTATCGGGGCTGGCTGAAGCTTTCTTT
CASSLSGLAEAFF
>few|TRBV5-1|TRBJ1-2|-
TGCGCCAGCAGCCCGGTGGTGTCGTGGGCGTCTAACTATGGCTACACCTTC
CASSPVVSWASNYGYTF
>-|TRBV7-2|TRBJ2-7|-
TGTGCCAGCAGCTTAGACTACCGCTACGAGCAGTACTTC
CASSLDYRYEQYF
>few|TRBV27|TRBJ2-1|-
TGTGCCAGCGGCCCCTCCCTAGCGACCAATGAGCAGTTCTTC
CASGPSLATNEQFF
>few|TRBV28|TRBJ2-2|TRBD2
TGTGCCAGCAGTTTGCGGGGGGAGGGTCTCACCGGGGAGCTGTTTTTT
CASSLRGEGLTGELFF
>many|TRBV6-6|TRBJ2-7|-
TGTGCCAGCAGTCCGGAGGAAATAACCTACGAGCAGTACTTC
CASSPEEITYEQYF
>-|TRBV15|TRBJ2-3|TRBD1
TGTGCCACCAGGGCAGGGGGCACTAGCACAGATACGCAGTATTTT
CATRAGGTSTDTQYF
>-|TRBV6-2/TRBV6-3|TRBJ2-5|-
TGTGCCAGCACCGTCGAAGAGACCCAGTACTTC
CASTVEETQYF
>many|TRBV4-2|TRBJ2-1|-
TGTGCCAGCAGCCAAGATTTGGACCGGTGCGTCTTC
CASSQDLDRCVF
>-|TRBV28|TRBJ2-7|TRBD2
TGTGCCAGCAGTTTCCCGACTAGCGGGAGCGAGGAGCAGTACTTC
CASSFPTSGSEEQYF
>many|TRBV27|TRBJ2-7|-
TGTGCCAGCAGTTTAGGTTCCCTAGGCGCTACCTACGAGCAGTACTTC
CASSLGSLGATYEQYF
>many|TRBV28|TRBJ1-5|-
TGTGCCAGCAGCCCTCGAGGTCTTAGCAATCAGCCCCAGCATTTT
CASSPRGLSNQPQHF
>few|TRBV5-4|TRBJ2-1|TRBD1
TGTGCCAGCAGCCACCAGACAGGGGGCCATGAGCAGTTCTTC
CASSHQTGGHEQFF
>few|TRBV6-2/TRBV6-3|TRBJ1-6|-
TGTGCCAGCAGTTACCCCGCGGGATATTCACCCCTCCACTTT
CASSYPAGYSPLHF
>many|TRBV20-1|TRBJ2-5|TRBD2
TGCAGTGCTAGAGATTCCACTAGCGGGTCCCAAGAGACCCAGTACTTC
CSARDSTSGSQETQYF
>many|TRBV28|TRBJ1-1|-
TGTGCCAGCAGCTCCCCGACCACTCGGGGCACTGAAGCTTTCTTT
CASSSPTTRGTEAFF
>few|TRBV7-9|TRBJ1-6|TRBD1
TGTGCCAGCAGCTTAGCGTCAGGGGGCCTTTCACCCCTCCACTTT
CASSLASGGLSPLHF
>-|TRBV10-2|TRBJ2-1|-
TGCGCCAGCAGTCGCGAGGCCTACAATGAGCAGTTCTTC
CASSREAYNEQFF
>few|TRBV7-3|TRBJ2-1|-
TGTGCCAGCAGCTTTCCCGGGCGTGAGCAGTTCTTC
CASSFPGREQFF
>many|TRBV5-4|TRBJ2-7|-
TGTGCCAGCAGCTTGGTGGCGGGACACTTCGAGCAGTACTTC
CASSLVAGHFEQYF
>few|TRBV12-3/TRBV12-4|TRBJ2-1|TRBD2
TGTGCCAGCAGTGGAGGAACTAGCGGGAGGATTGAGCAGTTCTTC
CASSGGTSGRIEQFF
>few|TRBV20-1|TRBJ2-3|-
TGCAGTGCTACGTATACGCCCACAGATACGCAGTATTTT
CSATYTPTDTQYF
>few|TRBV2|TRBJ2-6|TRBD2
TGTGCCAGCAGTGATTTGGGACTAGCATTTGGGGCCAACGTCCTGACTTTC
CASSDLGLAFGANVLTF